This record looks at one TCR beta chain sequence and its context. Its antigen is still unknown. This sample was included in a study of cytomegalovirus exposure and HLA in healthy donors. Turning to the study itself: Out of about 170 million T cells, an earlier analysis found over 100 million unique TCR beta sequences in total. Membership in the Caucasian-associated ancestry cluster was found for 81% of a few hundred genotyped donors.

Germline V gene sequence: CDR1 SNHLY, CDR2 FYNNEI. Trimming took 6 bases from V and 0 from J, leaving 14 bases between them. This CDR3 has 15 residues. The PCR had 60 Vbeta and 13 Jbeta primers. TCRdb keeps only in-frame clones here, not all; method: immunoSEQ multiplex PCR. This sample has 100,000 or so clones, with roughly 80% found just once. Study-wide results and limits: The sole available immune exposure information was CMV serostatus. Several of the most significant clusters appeared, in a later analysis, to be linked to common viral pathogens.

The J gene is TRBJ1-1, the V gene TRBV2; possibly TRBD1 for D (6 bases). The sequenced sample consisted of PBMCs. The sequence was collected from a man aged 30-40 years in good health and CMV-seropositive. CDR3 amino acids: CASRHRQDLNTEAFF. The DNA of the CDR3 is TGTGCCAGCAGGCACCGACAGGATCTGAACACTGAAGCTTTCTTT.